Each of the 4 T cell receptor beta chains below was sequenced from the same sample in a study of vaccination effects on CD4 cells after COVID-19. These receptors' antigens are unknown. Some clones are missing from TCRdb's copy, which holds only in-frame ones; the method was immunoSEQ multiplex PCR. The table records tens of thousands of clones, about four fifths of them present only once. Antigen-specific CD4+ T cell clonotypes were called by their expansion after viral peptide-pool culture in ViraFEST. Culture lasted about ten days before CD4+ T cell isolation. Participants were given two doses of BNT162b2 or mRNA-1273 vaccine. The material was CD4+ T cells from PBMCs cultured with HCoV-NL63 spike peptides, obtained after COVID-19 vaccination. Receptor source: a human donor who received a COVID-19 vaccine. Some clones in this sample may be carry-over from other donors' samples.

The V and J genes are TRBV6-5 and TRBJ1-5, with 9 bases identical to TRBD1. J gave up 9 bases and V 6 bases, and 6 bases lay outside the gene matches. The CDR3 is made up of 13 amino acids. From germline, CDR1 is MNHEY and CDR2 SVGAGI. The CDR3 spells CASRQTGGGPQHF. CDR3 DNA: TGTGCCAGCAGACAAACAGGGGGCGGGCCCCAGCATTTT.

The chain links TRBV19 to TRBJ2-2; 11 bases are shared with TRBD2. Germline V gene lookup returns CDR1 LNHDA and CDR2 SQIVND (reference sequence). The CDR3 has 16 amino acids. Trimming removed 6 bases from V and 6 bases from J; junction bases left unmatched: 9. This CDR3 is CASRFIAGGPSGELFF. In DNA, the CDR3 is TGTGCCAGTAGGTTCATAGCGGGGGGGCCGTCCGGGGAGCTGTTTTTT.

The rearrangement joins TRBV19 to TRBJ1-5; 9 nucleotides align to TRBD1. Germline V CDR1 and CDR2: LNHDA, SQIVND (reference sequence). The CDR3 spans 14 residues. Trimming cost V 6 bases and J 6 bases; bases outside gene matches: 6. Here the CDR3 DNA reads TGTGCCAGTAGGGACAGGGGTTTGACTCAGCCCCAGCATTTT. Its translation is CASRDRGLTQPQHF.

This clone was recorded a few times. The gene calls are TRBV11-3 and TRBJ1-1, with unresolved D. This CDR3 comprises 13 residues. The germline V gene has CDR1 SGHNT and CDR2 YENEEA. Trimming cost V 2 bases and J 2 bases, with 6 bases left between them. Here the CDR3 reads CASSLTGNTEAFF. CDR3 coding DNA: TGTGCCAGCAGCTTAACGGGAAACACTGAAGCTTTCTTT.